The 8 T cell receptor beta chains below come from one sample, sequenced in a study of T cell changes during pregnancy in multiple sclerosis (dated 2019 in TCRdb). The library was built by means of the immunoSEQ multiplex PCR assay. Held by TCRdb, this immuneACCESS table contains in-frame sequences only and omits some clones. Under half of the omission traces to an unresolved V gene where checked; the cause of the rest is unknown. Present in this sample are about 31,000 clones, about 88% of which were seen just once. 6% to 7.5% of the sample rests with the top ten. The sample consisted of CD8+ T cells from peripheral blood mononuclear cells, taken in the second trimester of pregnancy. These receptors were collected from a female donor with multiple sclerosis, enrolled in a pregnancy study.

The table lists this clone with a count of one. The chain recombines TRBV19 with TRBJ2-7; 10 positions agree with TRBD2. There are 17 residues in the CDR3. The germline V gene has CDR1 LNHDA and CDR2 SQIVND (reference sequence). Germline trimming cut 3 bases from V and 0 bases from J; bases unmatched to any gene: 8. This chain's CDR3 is CASSILAGAGLSYEQYF. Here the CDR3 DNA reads TGTGCCAGTAGTATTCTAGCGGGAGCCGGGCTCTCCTACGAGCAGTACTTC.

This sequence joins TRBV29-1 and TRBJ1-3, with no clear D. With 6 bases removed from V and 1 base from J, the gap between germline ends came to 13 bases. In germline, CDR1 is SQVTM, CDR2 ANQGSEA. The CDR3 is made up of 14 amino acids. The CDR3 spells CSVILADSGNTIYF. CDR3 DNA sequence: TGCAGCGTCATATTGGCAGATTCTGGAAACACCATATATTTT.

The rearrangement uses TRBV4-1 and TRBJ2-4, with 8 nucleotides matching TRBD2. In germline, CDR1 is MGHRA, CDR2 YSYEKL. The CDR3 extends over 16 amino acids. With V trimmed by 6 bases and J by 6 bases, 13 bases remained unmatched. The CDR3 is CASSLTQGLGGNIQYF. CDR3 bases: TGCGCCAGCAGTCTAACCCAGGGACTAGGAGGAAACATTCAGTACTTC.

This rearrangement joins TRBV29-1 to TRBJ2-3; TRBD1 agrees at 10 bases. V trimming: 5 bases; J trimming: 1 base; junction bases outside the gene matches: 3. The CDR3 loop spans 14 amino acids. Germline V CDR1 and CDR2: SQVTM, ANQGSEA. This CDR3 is CSVRGTGGTDTQYF. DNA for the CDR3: TGCAGCGTTCGGGGGACAGGGGGCACAGATACGCAGTATTTT.

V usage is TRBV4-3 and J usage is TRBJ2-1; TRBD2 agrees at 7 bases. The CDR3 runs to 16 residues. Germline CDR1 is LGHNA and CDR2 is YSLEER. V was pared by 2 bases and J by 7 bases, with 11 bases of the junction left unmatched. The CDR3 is CASSQNGRSLGNEQFF. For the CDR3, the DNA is TGCGCCAGCAGCCAAAACGGGAGGTCTCTAGGGAATGAGCAGTTCTTC.

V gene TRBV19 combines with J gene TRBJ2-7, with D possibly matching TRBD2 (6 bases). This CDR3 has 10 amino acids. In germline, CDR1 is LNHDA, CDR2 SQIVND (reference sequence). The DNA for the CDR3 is TGTGGTAGAGTGGGGGGTCAGCAGTACTTC. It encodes CGRVGGQQYF.

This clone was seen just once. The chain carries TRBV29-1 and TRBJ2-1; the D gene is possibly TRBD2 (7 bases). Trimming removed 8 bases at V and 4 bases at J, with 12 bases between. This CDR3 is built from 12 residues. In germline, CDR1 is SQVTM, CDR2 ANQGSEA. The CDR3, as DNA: TGCAGCCCCGAGGGGGGGTACAATGAGCAGTTCTTC. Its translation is CSPEGGYNEQFF.

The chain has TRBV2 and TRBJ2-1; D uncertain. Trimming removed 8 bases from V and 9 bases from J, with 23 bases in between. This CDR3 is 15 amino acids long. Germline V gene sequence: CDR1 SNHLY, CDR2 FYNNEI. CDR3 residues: CASFRVSKVRSEQFF. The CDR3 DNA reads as TGTGCCAGCTTCCGGGTCTCTAAGGTTAGGAGTGAGCAGTTCTTC.